Listed below are T cell receptor beta chains from one sample, sequenced in a study of early T cells in non-severe SARS-CoV-2 infection. MiXCR, applied by TCRdb to the 5' RACE reads, yields one record per CDR3 protein. The repertoire consists of 120,000 or so distinct CDR3 sequences, with 10% to 15% occurring once and the leading ten covering 3% to 4.5%. Material: whole blood, obtained at baseline. Every receptor here comes from an adult who was a healthcare worker with PCR-confirmed SARS-CoV-2 infection or an uninfected control (not recorded which). Each CDR3 is given with its conserved first and last residue. The D gene is left open where the match is weak. Expanded clones get a size class; other rows say once, few or many, or leave the size out.

abundance	d_gene	j_gene	v_gene	CDR3nt	CDR3aa
few	TRBD1	TRBJ2-3	TRBV20-1	TGCAGTGCTACCAAGAGGGACAGATACACAGATACGCAGTATTTT	CSATKRDRYTDTQYF
many	.	TRBJ2-7	TRBV28	TGTGCCAGCAGTTTCCTAGGGGACGAGCAGTACTTC	CASSFLGDEQYF
few	.	TRBJ2-5	TRBV6-5	TGTGCCAGCAGTTACTCGACGGGACAACTACAAGAGACCCAGTACTTC	CASSYSTGQLQETQYF
few	.	TRBJ2-1	TRBV24-1	TGTGCCACCAGTGTAGGTTCCTACAATGAGCAGTTCTTC	CATSVGSYNEQFF
once	.	TRBJ2-1	TRBV5-1	TGCGCCAGCCGAGGGGCGGCAGGGAGCTCCTACAATGAGCAGTTCTTC	CASRGAAGSSYNEQFF
few	TRBD1	TRBJ1-2	TRBV20-1	TGCAGTGTCAGGGACAGGTACAACTATGGCTACACCTTC	CSVRDRYNYGYTF
.	.	TRBJ2-7	TRBV9	TGTGCCAGCAGCCCGACAGATACCTACGAGCAGTACTTC	CASSPTDTYEQYF
few	.	TRBJ2-1	TRBV7-9	TGTGCCAGCAGACCCTTTACAGGGTACAATGAGCAGTTCTTC	CASRPFTGYNEQFF
many	.	TRBJ1-1	TRBV6-5	TGTGCCAGCAGCCCGGGGGGAAGGGCTGAAGCTTTCTTT	CASSPGGRAEAFF
few	TRBD1	TRBJ1-1	TRBV19	TGTGCCAGTAGTCCTCGGACAGGGACCACTGAAGCTTTCTTT	CASSPRTGTTEAFF
.	.	TRBJ1-2	TRBV7-6	TGTGCCAGCAGCCCCGGGGCGCCTGGGGACTATGGCTACACCTTC	CASSPGAPGDYGYTF
many	TRBD1	TRBJ2-5	TRBV29-1	TGCAGCGTTTTCACCGGACAGGGGTCGGATTACGAGACCCAGTACTTC	CSVFTGQGSDYETQYF
.	.	TRBJ1-4	TRBV11-2	TGTGCCAGCAGCTCGGGTTCAATACGGGTTTTT	CASSSGSIRVF
many	.	TRBJ1-5	TRBV6-6	TGTGCCAGCAGCCCCGAACGAGGGACTGATAGCAATCAGCCCCAGCATTTT	CASSPERGTDSNQPQHF
many	.	TRBJ2-7	TRBV28	TGTGCCAGCAGCCCCGACTACGAGCAGTACTTC	CASSPDYEQYF
many	.	TRBJ1-6	TRBV6-6	TGTGCCAGCAGCAATGGGCAGGGAAACGGGGCCCTCCACTTT	CASSNGQGNGALHF
.	.	TRBJ1-3	TRBV20-1	TGCAGTGCTAGGAGGTCCGACTCTGGAAACACCATATATTTT	CSARRSDSGNTIYF
.	.	TRBJ1-1	TRBV10-3	TGTGCCATCAGTGAGCCGGGGGCGAACACTGAAGCTTTCTTT	CAISEPGANTEAFF
.	.	TRBJ2-2	TRBV9	TGTGCCAGCAGCGGGGCTAACACCGGGGAGCTGTTTTTT	CASSGANTGELFF
many	TRBD2	TRBJ2-7	TRBV7-2	TGTGCCAGCAGCCTCTCGACTAGCGGAGGTTCCTACGAGCAGTACTTC	CASSLSTSGGSYEQYF
few	.	TRBJ1-5	TRBV30	TGTGCCTGGAGTTCTGGGACCTCCTTTGGTCAGCCCCAGCATTTT	CAWSSGTSFGQPQHF
many	.	TRBJ2-2	TRBV2	TGTGCCAGCATAAGGACAGAGAACACCGGGGAGCTGTTTTTT	CASIRTENTGELFF
.	.	TRBJ1-5	TRBV15	TGTGCCACCAGCAGAGAAGGGGGTGAGCTGACCAATCAGCCCCAGCATTTT	CATSREGGELTNQPQHF
many	TRBD1	TRBJ2-5	TRBV4-2	TGTGCCAGCAGCCAAGGACAGGGGGAAGGGGAAGAGACCCAGTACTTC	CASSQGQGEGEETQYF
.	.	TRBJ2-7	TRBV5-1	TGCGCCAGCAGCCTCCACTACGAGCAGTACTTC	CASSLHYEQYF
many	.	TRBJ1-4	TRBV7-2	TGTGCCAGCAGCTACAAGAGGGGGGGAACTAATGAAAAACTGTTTTTT	CASSYKRGGTNEKLFF
many	.	TRBJ2-3	TRBV7-2	TGTGCCAGCAGCCTAAGACCTAGCACAGATACGCAGTATTTT	CASSLRPSTDTQYF
many	.	TRBJ2-3	TRBV6-4	TGTGCCAGCAAAGCGGAATCTAGCACAGATACGCAGTATTTT	CASKAESSTDTQYF
.	.	TRBJ1-1	TRBV13	TGTGCCAGCAGCTTAGTCCCCGAGAACACTGAAGCTTTCTTT	CASSLVPENTEAFF
.	TRBD1	TRBJ2-6	TRBV28	TGTGCCAGCAGTATCCCCGGGACAGGGGTGACTGGGGCCAACGTCCTGACTTTC	CASSIPGTGVTGANVLTF
many	TRBD2	TRBJ2-2	TRBV12-3/TRBV12-4	TGTGCCAGCAGTTCGTCCCGAACTAGCGGGAGGGCGACGTGGACCGGGGAGCTGTTTTTT	CASSSSRTSGRATWTGELFF
few	TRBD1	TRBJ1-2	TRBV7-3	TGTGCCAGCAGCGCGAACAGGGGGCACGGCTACACCTTC	CASSANRGHGYTF
.	TRBD2	TRBJ2-1	TRBV7-6	TGTGCCAGCAGCGGACTAGCGGGAGGGGTATGGGAGCAGTTCTTC	CASSGLAGGVWEQFF
few	.	TRBJ2-7	TRBV10-3	TGTGCCATCAGTGAGTCGCTTTTAGGGTCCGAGCAGTACTTC	CAISESLLGSEQYF
many	TRBD2	TRBJ2-5	TRBV2	TGTGCCAGCAGTGTTGGACTAGCGGGGGGGAACCAAGAGACCCAGTACTTC	CASSVGLAGGNQETQYF
few	TRBD1	TRBJ1-5	TRBV10-3	TGTGCCATCAGTGTTGGGACAGGGGCCAATCAGCCCCAGCATTTT	CAISVGTGANQPQHF
many	.	TRBJ1-4	TRBV14	TGTGCCAGCAGCAGCCAAGCCACAGGGAATGAAAAACTGTTTTTT	CASSSQATGNEKLFF
.	.	TRBJ2-7	TRBV19	TGTGCCAGTAGTATAGATGGGCAGAGGAACGAGCAGTACTTC	CASSIDGQRNEQYF
.	TRBD1	TRBJ2-3	TRBV24-1	TGTGCCACCAGTGATGACAGGGTCCGCACAGATACGCAGTATTTT	CATSDDRVRTDTQYF
many	TRBD1	TRBJ2-1	TRBV19	TGTGCCAGTAGTATCCCGGGACAGACGTTCAATGAGCAGTTCTTC	CASSIPGQTFNEQFF
few	.	TRBJ2-1	TRBV29-1	TGCAGCGTGGGGGCGGGAGTGGGCAATGAGCAGTTCTTC	CSVGAGVGNEQFF
.	.	TRBJ1-1	TRBV5-1	TGCGCCAGCAGCGCGGCGGTCGGAGGGCTGAACACTGAAGCTTTCTTT	CASSAAVGGLNTEAFF